This T cell receptor (beta chain) emerged from a study of human T cells and chemical hapten exposure. MiXCR, applied by TCRdb to the RACE reads, yields one record per CDR3 protein. The sample lists 150,000 to 200,000 distinct CDR3 sequences, roughly 15% occurring once. Time point denoted: patch test 1, 2 weeks after DPC sensitization. As to treatment: therapeutic diphenylcyclopropenone sensitization with weekly scalp DPC. V was clipped by 0 bases and J by 2 bases, with 9 bases between them. Germline lookup yields CDR1 SGDLS and CDR2 YYNGEE. The CDR3 is made up of 15 amino acids. This clonotype was observed many times.

The chain combines TRBV9 with TRBJ1-3; tentatively, D is TRBD1 (6 bases). The source was whole blood, collected in connection with sensitization to the hapten diphenylcyclopropenone (DPC). The sequence was collected from a woman aged 30 to 39 with alopecia areata. Some clones in this sample may be carry-over from other donors' samples. The CDR3 protein is CASSVGKGAGNTIYF. CDR3 DNA: TGTGCCAGCAGCGTAGGAAAGGGGGCTGGAAACACCATATATTTT.